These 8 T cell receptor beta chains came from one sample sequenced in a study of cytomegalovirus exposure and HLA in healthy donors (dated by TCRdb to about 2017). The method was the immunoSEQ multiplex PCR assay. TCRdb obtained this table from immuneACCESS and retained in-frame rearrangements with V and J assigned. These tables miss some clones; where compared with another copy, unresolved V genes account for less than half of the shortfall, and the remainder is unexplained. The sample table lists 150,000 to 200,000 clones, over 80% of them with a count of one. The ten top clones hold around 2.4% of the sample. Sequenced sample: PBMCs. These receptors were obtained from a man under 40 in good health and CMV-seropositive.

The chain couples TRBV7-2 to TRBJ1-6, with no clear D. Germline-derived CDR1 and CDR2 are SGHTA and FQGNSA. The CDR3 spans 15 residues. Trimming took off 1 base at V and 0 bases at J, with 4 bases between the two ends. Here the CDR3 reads CASSLESSYNSPLHF. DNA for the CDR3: TGTGCCAGCAGCTTAGAGAGCTCCTATAATTCACCCCTCCACTTT.

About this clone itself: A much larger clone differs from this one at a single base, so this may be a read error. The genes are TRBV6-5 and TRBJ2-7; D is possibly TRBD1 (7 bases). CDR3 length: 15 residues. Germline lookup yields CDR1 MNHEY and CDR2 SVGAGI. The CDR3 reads CASSYQAGGSYGQYF. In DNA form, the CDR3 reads TGTGCCAGCAGTTACCAGGCAGGGGGGTCCTACGGGCAGTACTTC.

The DNA for the CDR3 is TGTGCCAGCGTGGCAGGGATGGCCAAAAACATTCAGTACTTC. This gives the protein CASVAGMAKNIQYF. The chain carries TRBV7-9 and TRBJ2-4, with a tentative D call TRBD1 (5 bases). V lost 8 bases and J lost 1, with 12 bases in between. This CDR3 spans 14 amino acids. Germline CDR1 and CDR2: SEHNR and FQNEAQ (reference sequence).

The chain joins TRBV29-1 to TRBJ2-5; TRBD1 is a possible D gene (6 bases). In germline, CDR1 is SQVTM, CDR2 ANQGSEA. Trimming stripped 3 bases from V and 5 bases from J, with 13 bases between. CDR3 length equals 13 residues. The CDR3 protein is CSVERRGGETQYF. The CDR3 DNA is TGCAGCGTTGAGCGCAGGGGCGGGGAGACCCAGTACTTC.

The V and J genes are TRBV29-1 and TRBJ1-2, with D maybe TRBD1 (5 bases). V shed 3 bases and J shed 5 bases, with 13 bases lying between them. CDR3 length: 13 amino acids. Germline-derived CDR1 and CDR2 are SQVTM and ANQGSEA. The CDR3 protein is CSVEMGRDYGYTF. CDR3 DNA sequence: TGCAGCGTTGAGATGGGGCGCGATTATGGCTACACCTTC.

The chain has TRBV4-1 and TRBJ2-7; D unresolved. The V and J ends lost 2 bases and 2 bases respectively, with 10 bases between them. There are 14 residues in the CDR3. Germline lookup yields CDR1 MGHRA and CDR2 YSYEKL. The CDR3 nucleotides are TGCGCCAGCAGCCAACTTGCAGGAACCTACGAGCAGTACTTC. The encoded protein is CASSQLAGTYEQYF.

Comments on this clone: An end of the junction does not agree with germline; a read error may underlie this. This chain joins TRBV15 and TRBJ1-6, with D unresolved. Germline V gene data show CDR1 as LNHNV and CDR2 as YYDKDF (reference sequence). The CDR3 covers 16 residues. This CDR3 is CATRRDGRSSSSPLHF. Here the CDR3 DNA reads TGTGCCACCAGAAGAGATGGGCGTTCTTCGAGTTCACCCCTCCACTTT.

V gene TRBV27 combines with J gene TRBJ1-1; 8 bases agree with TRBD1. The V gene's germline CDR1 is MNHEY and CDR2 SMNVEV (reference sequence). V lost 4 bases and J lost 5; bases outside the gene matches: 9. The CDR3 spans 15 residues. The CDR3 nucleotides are TGTGCCAGCAGTTCCAGTGTCAGGGGGCGGACTGAAGCTTTCTTT. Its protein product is CASSSSVRGRTEAFF.